This T cell receptor beta chain was retrieved from a study of shared clonotypes between healthy human individuals. The sample holds a few counts of this clone. Sorted-subset replicate PCRs used about 180 ng DNA, approximately 33,000 T cell genomes. The assay was immunoSEQ multiplex PCR, and TCRdb's table has in-frame clones only and misses some. Of some 1,100,000 clones in the sample, about four fifths were seen once. Sample: memory CD4+ T cells from PBMCs. Subset noted: CD45RA-negative fraction. This clonotype originated in a man between 18 and 29 years old in good health. Some clones in this sample may be carry-over from other donors' samples.

The CDR3, as DNA: TGTGCCAGCAGCGGAAGGACTCTTCAATATAACACCGGGGAGCTGTTTTTT. Its protein product is CASSGRTLQYNTGELFF. The chain links TRBV9 to TRBJ2-2; tentatively, D is TRBD2 (5 bases). Trimming stripped 3 bases from V and 2 bases from J, with 17 bases between. The germline V gene encodes CDR1 SGDLS and CDR2 YYNGEE. CDR3 length equals 17 residues.